The entry below describes one T cell receptor (beta chain). Its antigen is unknown. CDR1 and CDR2 (germline): SNHLY, FYNNEI. CDR3 size: 16 residues. With 2 bases clipped from V and 3 bases from J, the junction kept 4 bases outside the gene matches. Assay used: immunoSEQ multiplex PCR; TCRdb lists only in-frame clones, some missing. Of over 200,000 clones in the sample, over 80% were seen once. The entry originates in a study of cytomegalovirus exposure and HLA in healthy donors. Regarding the study as a whole: Overall, approximately 180 TCR beta chains were annotated as cytomegalovirus-associated.

The chain has TRBV2 and TRBJ2-2, with TRBD2 matching 9 bases. Material: PBMCs. This receptor was obtained from a woman under 30 in good health and CMV-seronegative. In nucleotides, the CDR3 is TGTGCCAGCAGTGAATCGGTAGCGGGAGACACCGGGGAGCTGTTTTTT. This encodes CASSESVAGDTGELFF. Full variable domain (missing parts from reference TRBV2 and TRBJ2-2): EPEVTQTPSHQVTQMGQEVILRCVPISNHLYFYWYRQILGQKVEFLVSFYNNEISEKSEIFDDQFSVERPDGSNFTLKIRSTKLEDSAMYFCASSESVAGDTGELFFGEGSRLTVL.